Sequencing of this T cell receptor beta chain was carried out in a study of blood T cell repertoires in COVID-19. Trimming at V came to 3 bases and at J to 8 bases, leaving 12 bases not matched to a gene. There are 16 residues in the CDR3. CDR1 and CDR2 from the germline V gene are MNHNS and SASEGT. One Seattle source followed patients from active infection through their disease course. Repertoires were generated with immunoSEQ multiplex PCR, while TCRdb's copy carries only in-frame clones and drops some. The sample carries about 350,000 clones, around nine tenths recorded once. The chain carries TRBV6-1 and TRBJ1-4, with TRBD1 identical over 7 bases. The clonotype was recovered from a woman aged 60-70 years with COVID-19, enrolled during active disease. Sequenced input: peripheral blood. Written as DNA, the CDR3 is TGTGCCAGCAGTGAGGCCGACAGGGTTAGGTGGGAAAAACTGTTTTTT. Encoded protein: CASSEADRVRWEKLFF.